What follows are 3 T cell receptor beta chains derived from one specimen sequenced in a study of T cells in Graves' hyperthyroidism and ophthalmopathy. RNA transcripts served as the template for amplifying TCR beta CDR3 regions. RT-PCR in the first round (using the HTBI primer set) targeted the TCR CDR3. TCRdb fed the multiplex PCR reads into MiXCR, producing one record per CDR3 protein. Of about 300,000 distinct CDR3 sequences listed, around 16% are singletons. What was sequenced was blood. Source of these receptors: a man younger than 45 with Graves' hyperthyroidism.

The V call is TRBV20-1, the J call TRBJ2-5, with 7 bases identical to TRBD2. The CDR3 has 15 amino acids. The junction had 8 bases not matched to a gene; V was cut back by 0 bases and J by 4 bases. The germline V gene has CDR1 DFQATT and CDR2 SNEGSKA (reference sequence). This CDR3 is CSARDQGSGLETQYF. The CDR3 DNA follows: TGCAGTGCTAGAGATCAAGGTAGCGGGTTAGAGACCCAGTACTTC.

This clonotype was found a few times. A read error may account for a junction end that differs from germline. This CDR3 reads CASGLTGGSYGYTF. The CDR3 coding sequence is TGTGCCAGCGGTTTAACCGGAGGGAGCTATGGCTACACCTTC. The chain uses TRBV28 and TRBJ1-2; no reliable D call. The CDR3 is 14 residues long. CDR1 is MDHEN and CDR2 is SYDVKM in the germline V gene.

This clonotype was detected only a few times. The V gene is TRBV2, the J gene TRBJ2-2, with 11 nucleotides matching TRBD1. In germline, CDR1 is SNHLY, CDR2 FYNNEI. The V segment lost 3 bases and the J segment 5 bases; nucleotides outside the gene matches: 8. The CDR3 is 17 residues long. The CDR3 loop reads CASSDTTGTGGTGELFF. CDR3 coding DNA: TGTGCCAGCAGTGATACCACCGGGACAGGGGGGACCGGGGAGCTGTTTTTT.